The next 18 T cell receptor beta chains were all read from a single sample in a study of regulatory T cells in long-lasting Graves disease. As for time point: newly diagnosed GD, antithyroid drugs for less than 3 months. Extracted RNA from PBMCs served as the source of the TCR library. Sequencing libraries for TCR beta were prepared with iRepertoire HTBI primers and Arm-PCR of CDR3 regions. TCRdb passed the multiplex PCR reads through MiXCR, listing each CDR3 protein once. This repertoire shows roughly 500,000 distinct CDR3 sequences, less than 15% found once; its top ten account for roughly a tenth. These data also featured in a second study, about T cells in Graves' hyperthyroidism and ophthalmopathy.

Sequencing used peripheral blood mononuclear cells (PBMCs), obtained at new diagnosis, from a patient treated with antithyroid drugs. Source of these receptors: a man in his thirties or forties with Graves disease.

This clonotype was observed at least ten times. The chain has TRBV12-3 or TRBV12-4 and TRBJ2-3; tentative D call: TRBD2 (6 bases). The CDR3 runs 15 residues. Trimming took off 6 bases at V and 2 bases at J, with 15 bases between the two ends. CDR3 sequence: CASRPRDSNTDTQYF. CDR3 in DNA: TGTGCCAGCAGACCGCGGGACTCCAACACAGATACGCAGTATTTT.

This clonotype was counted many times. The chain is built from TRBV12-3 or TRBV12-4 and TRBJ1-1; unclear D gene. V was pared by 6 bases and J by 7 bases, with 15 bases between. This CDR3 comprises 13 residues. The CDR3 region has the DNA TGTGCCAGCAGCACCCTCCTTATGATTGAAGCTTTCTTT. It encodes CASSTLLMIEAFF.

With regard to this clonotype: A read error may be the cause here, since a much bigger clone is one base away. The chain links TRBV7-3 to TRBJ1-4; D unresolved. Germline CDR1 reads SGHTA; CDR2 reads FQGTGA. The CDR3 is 14 residues long. DNA of the CDR3: TGTGCCGGCAGCTCCCCCCAGGCGCATGAAAAACTGTTTTTT. Protein sequence: CAGSSPQAHEKLFF.

The table lists this clonotype with many counts. The V call is TRBV12-3 or TRBV12-4, the J call TRBJ2-1, with D unclear. V was clipped by 6 bases and J by 6 bases, with 6 bases between them. This CDR3 region has 11 residues. CDR3 loop: CASRKGNEQFF. The CDR3 DNA sequence: TGTGCCAGCAGGAAGGGCAATGAGCAGTTCTTC.

This chain joins TRBV5-6 and TRBJ2-7; unclear D gene. Germline V gene lookup returns CDR1 SGHDT and CDR2 YYEEEE. V lost 4 bases and J lost 2, with 7 bases in between. This CDR3 has 12 amino acids. The CDR3 DNA sequence: TGTGCCAGCAGCAGGGTAACCTACGAGCAGTACTTC. The encoded protein is CASSRVTYEQYF.

This clonotype was seen repeatedly, ten times or more. This chain uses TRBV19 with TRBJ2-2; D gene ambiguous. Germline values: CDR1 LNHDA, CDR2 SQIVND (reference sequence). V lost 9 bases to trimming and J lost 4 bases, with 15 bases between them. This CDR3 spans 14 amino acids. CDR3 region: CASGEALSTGELFF. Here the CDR3 DNA reads TGTGCCAGCGGCGAAGCCTTGAGCACCGGGGAGCTGTTTTTT.

The table lists this clonotype with a few counts. V gene TRBV11-2 combines with J gene TRBJ2-7; TRBD1 matches 10 bases. This CDR3 is built from 18 residues. CDR1 SGHAT and CDR2 FQNNGV come from the germline V gene. With V trimmed by 5 bases and J by 4 bases, 17 bases remained unmatched. CDR3 residues: CASSPLPGQGTGFYEQYF. CDR3 in DNA: TGTGCCAGCAGCCCGCTCCCGGGACAGGGGACTGGCTTTTACGAGCAGTACTTC.

This clonotype was recorded at least ten times. This chain joins TRBV27 and TRBJ2-5; TRBD2 matches 10 bases. With 3 bases clipped from V and 2 bases from J, the junction kept 12 bases outside the gene matches. Germline CDR1 MNHEY, CDR2 SMNVEV (reference sequence). The CDR3 consists of 18 residues. The chain's CDR3 is CASSFSYPGLAAQETQYF. CDR3 DNA: TGTGCCAGCAGTTTTTCTTACCCCGGACTAGCGGCTCAAGAGACCCAGTACTTC.

Note on this clonotype: A read error likely explains this, since a far larger clone differs by one base. J is TRBJ2-1 and V is TRBV28; the D gene is possibly TRBD2 (6 bases). The CDR3 loop spans 14 amino acids. The V gene's germline CDR1 is MDHEN and CDR2 SYDVKM. CDR3 sequence reads: CASSLRADYNEQLF. CDR3 DNA: TGTGCCAGCAGTTTAAGGGCGGACTACAATGAGCAGCTCTTC.

This clonotype was seen at least ten times. J is TRBJ2-5 and V is TRBV24-1, with 11 bases fitting TRBD2. Germline V gene lookup returns CDR1 KGHDR and CDR2 SFDVKD. The CDR3 loop spans 16 amino acids. V dropped 2 bases and J dropped 1; count of bases not matched to a gene: 2. CDR3 sequence reads: CATSDWGTSGQETQYF. The CDR3 nucleotides read TGTGCCACCAGTGATTGGGGGACTAGCGGCCAAGAGACCCAGTACTTC.

This clonotype has only a few counts. The rearrangement links TRBV20-1 to TRBJ2-5, with 10 bases fitting TRBD2. The length of the CDR3 is 14 residues. Per the germline V gene, CDR1 is DFQATT and CDR2 is SNEGSKA (reference sequence). The trim removed 6 bases at V and 1 base at J, leaving 5 bases unmatched. The CDR3 spells CSAGRTSGQETQYF. In DNA, the CDR3 is TGCAGTGCAGGTCGGACTAGCGGCCAAGAGACCCAGTACTTC.

This clonotype was recorded many times. The chain is built from TRBV2 and TRBJ2-2; the D gene is possibly TRBD1 (5 bases). V lost 1 base, J lost 9 bases, and 9 bases lay in between. The V gene's germline CDR1 is SNHLY and CDR2 FYNNEI. This CDR3 is built from 13 residues. The CDR3 is CASSEGRGRELFF. CDR3 sequence (DNA): TGTGCCAGCAGTGAAGGAAGGGGCCGGGAGCTGTTTTTT.

The table lists this clonotype with many counts. J is TRBJ1-3 and V is TRBV12-5, with D tentatively TRBD1 (5 bases). The CDR3 consists of 16 residues. Germline CDR1 reads LGHNT; CDR2 reads FRNRAP. V was trimmed by 1 base and J by 4 bases, leaving 14 bases between them. Here the CDR3 reads CASGLALGATGNTIYF. For the CDR3, the DNA is TGTGCTAGTGGTTTGGCCCTCGGGGCCACGGGAAACACCATATATTTT.

At least ten counts were recorded for this clonotype. V gene TRBV20-1 combines with J gene TRBJ2-1, with TRBD2 matching 9 bases. J gave up 4 bases and V 4 bases, and 14 bases lay outside the gene matches. The CDR3 has 17 amino acids. Germline CDR1 DFQATT, CDR2 SNEGSKA (reference sequence). CDR3 in amino acids: CSATGRDSGRAYNEQFF. Written as DNA, the CDR3 is TGCAGTGCTACCGGGCGAGATAGCGGGAGAGCTTACAATGAGCAGTTCTTC.

This clonotype was recorded many times. This sequence joins TRBV29-1 and TRBJ2-7; the D gene is possibly TRBD1 (5 bases). The V gene's germline CDR1 is SQVTM and CDR2 ANQGSEA. CDR3 length: 15 residues. V lost 0 bases, J lost 2 bases, and 14 bases lay in between. CDR3 nucleotides: TGCAGCGTTGAAGAAGGGCAGGGCGGTGCCTACGAGCAGTACTTC. This translates into CSVEEGQGGAYEQYF.

The chain recombines TRBV27 with TRBJ2-2; weak D call: TRBD1 (5 bases). CDR3 size: 14 residues. V lost 8 bases and J lost 6, with 16 bases in between. The V gene's germline CDR1 is MNHEY and CDR2 SMNVEV (reference sequence). The CDR3 DNA is TGTGCCAGCTCCTGGCCAGGGATAGCCGGGGAGCTGTTTTTT. As protein: CASSWPGIAGELFF.

On this clonotype itself: This may arise from a read error, as a much more abundant clone is one base away. The chain has TRBV20-1 and TRBJ1-1, with TRBD1 as a possible D gene (5 bases). Looked up from germline, CDR1 is DFQATT and CDR2 is SNEGSKA (reference sequence). The CDR3 is made up of 12 amino acids. The CDR3 bases are TGCAGTGCTAGGCCCAGGGTGACTGGAGCTTTCTTT. Its translation: CSARPRVTGAFF.

The DNA of the CDR3 is TGCGCCAGCAGCCAAATTTTTAGCGGGAGGACAAATGAGCAGTTCTTC. Its protein product is CASSQIFSGRTNEQFF. The genes are TRBV4-1 and TRBJ2-1; 10 bases match TRBD2. V lost 2 bases, J lost 7 bases, and 8 bases stayed unmatched. Germline V gene lookup returns CDR1 MGHRA and CDR2 YSYEKL. The CDR3 totals 16 residues.